These 32 T cell receptor beta chains came from one sample sequenced in a study of blood T cell repertoires in COVID-19. The assay was immunoSEQ multiplex PCR, and TCRdb's table has in-frame clones only and misses some. The sample has more than 150,000 clones; roughly 90% are singletons. Sequencing used peripheral blood. These receptors were collected from a man in his forties with acute or convalescent COVID-19.

The V call is TRBV5-1, the J call TRBJ1-2; D uncertain. Trimming left V 3 bases short and J 5 bases short, with 8 bases between. CDR1 and CDR2 from the germline V gene are SGHRS and YFSETQ. The CDR3 spans 12 residues. The CDR3 nucleotides read TGCGCCAGCAGCTCCGGGTCTTATGGCTACACCTTC. This gives the protein CASSSGSYGYTF. Drawing the rest from reference TRBV5-1 and TRBJ1-2, the complete variable domain is KAGVTQTPRYLIKTRGQQVTLSCSPISGHRSVSWYQQTPGQGLQFLFEYFSETQRNKGNFPGRFSGRQFSNSRSEMNVSTLELGDSALYLCASSSGSYGYTFGSGTRLTVV.

The chain employs TRBV2 and TRBJ1-5; 9 bases agree with TRBD1. With V trimmed by 6 bases and J by 0 bases, 9 bases remained unmatched. Germline V gene data show CDR1 as SNHLY and CDR2 as FYNNEI. This CDR3 contains 17 residues. CDR3 nucleotides: TGTGCCAGCAGCTCGACCGGGACAGGGTATAGCAATCAGCCCCAGCATTTT. It encodes CASSSTGTGYSNQPQHF.

V gene TRBV9 combines with J gene TRBJ1-1; D is ambiguous. Trimming took off 0 bases at V and 2 bases at J, with 8 bases between the two ends. Germline V gives CDR1 SGDLS, CDR2 YYNGEE. The CDR3 is 14 amino acids. This chain's CDR3 is CASSVEQRNTEAFF. In DNA form, the CDR3 reads TGTGCCAGCAGCGTAGAACAGAGAAACACTGAAGCTTTCTTT.

This chain links TRBV7-2 with TRBJ1-2; TRBD1 aligns across 12 bases. The ends lost 2 bases at V and 14 bases at J; junction bases unmatched: 9. Germline V CDR1 and CDR2: SGHTA, FQGNSA. There are 14 residues in the CDR3. CDR3 protein: CASSLQPGQGAGTF. CDR3 DNA: TGTGCCAGCAGCTTACAGCCGGGACAGGGGGCAGGGACCTTC. Full variable domain (outside the CDR3, taken from reference TRBV7-2 and TRBJ1-2): GAGVSQSPSNKVTEKGKDVELRCDPISGHTALYWYRQSLGQGLEFLIYFQGNSAPDKSGLPSDRFSAERTGGSVSTLTIQRTQQEDSAVYLCASSLQPGQGAGTFGSGTRLTVV.

This chain uses TRBV6-5 with TRBJ2-5; tentatively, D is TRBD2 (5 bases). The CDR3 runs to 14 residues. V lost 4 bases and J lost 4, with 13 bases in between. The germline CDR1 and CDR2 sequences are MNHEY and SVGAGI. This chain's CDR3 is CASSSGVERETQYF. The CDR3 DNA is TGTGCCAGCAGTTCCGGGGTTGAGAGAGAGACCCAGTACTTC.

The chain recombines TRBV6-1 with TRBJ1-1, with a tentative D call TRBD1 (6 bases). Germline CDR1 and CDR2: MNHNS and SASEGT. Trimming left V 3 bases short and J 0 bases short, with 17 bases between. The CDR3 loop spans 17 amino acids. The CDR3 reads CASSDPRPTGMNTEAFF. The CDR3 region has the DNA TGTGCCAGCAGTGACCCCCGCCCGACAGGCATGAACACTGAAGCTTTCTTT.

The genes are TRBV11-3 and TRBJ2-5; 7 bases line up with TRBD2. Looked up from germline, CDR1 is SGHNT and CDR2 is YENEEA. CDR3 length: 14 residues. Losses at the gene ends were 3 bases for V and 5 bases for J; bases not matched to a gene: 6. The CDR3 coding sequence is TGTGCCAGCAGCTTCGGACTAGTTGACGAGACCCAGTACTTC. As protein: CASSFGLVDETQYF. Supplemented by reference TRBV11-3 and TRBJ2-5, the full variable domain reads EAGVVQSPRYKIIEKKQPVAFWCNPISGHNTLYWYLQNLGQGPELLIRYENEEAVDDSQLPKDRFSAERLKGVDSTLKIQPAELGDSAVYLCASSFGLVDETQYFGPGTRLLVL.

CDR3: CASSLDRTGLNTEAFF. The DNA for the CDR3 is TGCGCCAGCAGCTTGGACCGGACAGGGCTGAACACTGAAGCTTTCTTT. This chain uses TRBV5-1 with TRBJ1-1; 8 bases agree with TRBD1. CDR3 size: 16 residues. Losses at the gene ends were 0 bases for V and 0 bases for J; bases not matched to a gene: 4. Per germline, CDR1 SGHRS and CDR2 YFSETQ.

The chain is built from TRBV5-4 and TRBJ2-3, with 8 bases lining up with TRBD1. Per germline, CDR1 SGHNT and CDR2 YYREEE (reference sequence). CDR3 size: 14 residues. V shed 4 bases, J shed 2 bases, and the junction held 3 bases outside the gene matches. The CDR3 loop reads CASSRGQDTDTQYF. The CDR3 coding sequence is TGTGCCAGCAGCCGGGGACAGGACACAGATACGCAGTATTTT.

The chain links TRBV7-9 to TRBJ1-1, with TRBD1 identical over 7 bases. Germline V gene lookup returns CDR1 SEHNR and CDR2 FQNEAQ (reference sequence). This CDR3 contains 14 residues. The V gene end was trimmed by 5 bases and the J gene end by 1 base; junction bases not matched to a gene: 4. For the CDR3, the DNA is TGTGCCAGCAGCAAACGACAGGGGAACACTGAAGCTTTCTTT. The encoded protein is CASSKRQGNTEAFF.

The V and J genes are TRBV5-1 and TRBJ1-1; D gene uncertain. V lost 0 bases and J 5 bases, leaving 11 bases between the germline ends. This CDR3 spans 14 amino acids. Germline V CDR1 and CDR2: SGHRS, YFSETQ. This chain's CDR3 is CASSLAGSGTEAFF. The CDR3 DNA is TGCGCCAGCAGCTTGGCGGGGTCGGGTACTGAAGCTTTCTTT.

This rearrangement joins TRBV19 to TRBJ1-2; no definite D call. The V and J ends lost 2 bases and 5 bases respectively, with 12 bases between them. This CDR3 has 14 residues. The V gene's germline CDR1 is LNHDA and CDR2 SQIVND (reference sequence). The DNA of the CDR3 is TGTGCCAGTAGTATACGTTCACTCTCTTATGGCTACACCTTC. Residues: CASSIRSLSYGYTF.

This clone was detected once. The J gene is TRBJ1-1, the V gene TRBV7-6; perhaps TRBD1 as D (6 bases). V lost 2 bases and J 1 base, leaving 8 bases between the germline ends. CDR3 size: 14 residues. Germline CDR1 SGHVS, CDR2 FNYEAQ. CDR3 sequence reads: CASSLWTENTEAFF. In DNA form, the CDR3 reads TGTGCCAGCAGCTTATGGACAGAGAACACTGAAGCTTTCTTT.

The genes are TRBV4-1 and TRBJ1-4; D remains ambiguous. CDR1 MGHRA and CDR2 YSYEKL come from the germline V gene. The CDR3 length is 15 residues. Trimming pared 1 base from V and 4 bases from J, leaving 10 bases between. CDR3 nucleotides: TGCGCCAGCAGCCAAGTGGGCAGAAATAATGAAAAACTGTTTTTT. It yields the protein CASSQVGRNNEKLFF.

The chain recombines TRBV5-1 with TRBJ1-1; 7 nucleotides match TRBD1. Germline V lookup: CDR1 SGHRS, CDR2 YFSETQ. V shed 4 bases, J shed 3 bases, and the junction held 3 bases outside the gene matches. The CDR3 runs 13 residues. The CDR3 nucleotides read TGCGCCAGCAGCAGGGACAGCTACACTGAAGCTTTCTTT. Its protein product is CASSRDSYTEAFF.

The chain combines TRBV2 with TRBJ2-5; TRBD2 aligns across 8 bases. CDR3 size: 15 residues. V shed 2 bases and J 6 bases; nucleotides not matched to a gene: 8. Looked up from germline, CDR1 is SNHLY and CDR2 is FYNNEI. CDR3 nucleotides: TGTGCCAGCAGTGAAAGGCGGGGGGTCGAAAAGACCCAGTACTTC. Encoded protein: CASSERRGVEKTQYF.

CDR3 sequence: CASSLGHGTGREQYF. As DNA, the CDR3 is TGTGCCAGCAGCTTAGGTCATGGGACAGGGCGGGAGCAGTACTTC. V usage is TRBV7-2 and J usage is TRBJ2-7; TRBD1 aligns across 9 bases. Germline V gene data show CDR1 as SGHTA and CDR2 as FQGNSA. This CDR3 comprises 15 residues. V shed 1 base and J 7 bases; nucleotides not matched to a gene: 8.

This rearrangement joins TRBV28 to TRBJ2-3, with 9 bases lining up with TRBD1. J gave up 2 bases and V 5 bases, and 11 bases lay outside the gene matches. CDR1 and CDR2 from the germline V gene are MDHEN and SYDVKM. CDR3 length: 17 amino acids. The CDR3 DNA is TGTGCCAGCAGTGCCTCCGGGACAGGGAAAACCACAGATACGCAGTATTTT. Its protein is CASSASGTGKTTDTQYF.

The V call is TRBV30, the J call TRBJ2-1, with 9 bases matching TRBD1. From germline, CDR1 is GTSNPN and CDR2 SVGIG (reference sequence). The ends lost 2 bases at V and 0 bases at J; junction bases unmatched: 5. The CDR3 consists of 16 residues. The CDR3 here is CAWSLGQGISYNEQFF. CDR3 DNA: TGTGCCTGGAGTCTGGGACAGGGAATCTCCTACAATGAGCAGTTCTTC.

The chain has TRBV19 and TRBJ2-4; 8 bases are shared with TRBD1. J gave up 0 bases and V 4 bases, and 11 bases lay outside the gene matches. This CDR3 comprises 18 residues. CDR1 and CDR2 from the germline V gene are LNHDA and SQIVND (reference sequence). This CDR3 is CASSSRTGTSIAKNIQYF. The CDR3 DNA reads as TGTGCCAGTAGTAGCCGGACAGGGACATCAATAGCCAAAAACATTCAGTACTTC. The complete variable domain, with remaining parts taken from reference TRBV19 and TRBJ2-4, reads DGGITQSPKYLFRKEGQNVTLSCEQNLNHDAMYWYRQDPGQGLRLIYYSQIVNDFQKGDIAEGYSVSREKKESFPLTVTSAQKNPTAFYLCASSSRTGTSIAKNIQYFGAGTRLSVL.

This clone was picked up one time. The chain joins TRBV4-2 to TRBJ2-3; 9 positions agree with TRBD2. CDR3 size: 18 residues. The germline CDR1 and CDR2 sequences are LGHNA and YNFKEQ. The trim removed 4 bases at V and 0 bases at J, leaving 11 bases unmatched. CDR3 DNA sequence: TGTGCCAGCAGCCCCGGAGGGCTGGCGGGGGGGAGCACAGATACGCAGTATTTT. Its translation is CASSPGGLAGGSTDTQYF.

V usage is TRBV19 and J usage is TRBJ1-2, with 7 bases fitting TRBD1. Looked up from germline, CDR1 is LNHDA and CDR2 is SQIVND (reference sequence). J was trimmed by 4 bases and V by 5 bases; bases with no gene match: 1. The CDR3 runs 12 residues. The CDR3 spells CASSRQGYGYTF. The CDR3 DNA sequence: TGTGCCAGTAGTCGACAGGGCTATGGCTACACCTTC.

This chain connects TRBV4-3 to TRBJ1-2; D gene ambiguous. V gave up 0 bases and J gave up 2 bases, with 13 bases separating them. The germline V gene encodes CDR1 LGHNA and CDR2 YSLEER. This CDR3 is built from 16 residues. The CDR3 DNA sequence: TGCGCCAGCAGCCAAGATGGTCGAATCCGGAACTATGGCTACACCTTC. Translation gives CASSQDGRIRNYGYTF.

The chain combines TRBV6-1 with TRBJ1-2, with TRBD1 identical over 10 bases. The CDR3 totals 15 residues. V dropped 0 bases and J dropped 7; count of bases not matched to a gene: 5. Germline V lookup: CDR1 MNHNS, CDR2 SASEGT. CDR3 DNA sequence: TGTGCCAGCAGTGAAGCTAGACAGGGGGCCGGTGGCTACACCTTC. Encoded protein: CASSEARQGAGGYTF.

V usage is TRBV5-8 and J usage is TRBJ1-1, with D maybe TRBD1 (6 bases). The CDR3 has 14 amino acids. Germline V gene data show CDR1 as SGHTS and CDR2 as YDEGEE. Trimming shortened V by 2 bases and J by 8 bases, and 16 bases separated the two germline ends. The CDR3 nucleotides read TGTGCCAGCAGCTTATTCAGACAGGCTGTGGAAGCTTTCTTT. Amino acid sequence: CASSLFRQAVEAFF.

The rearrangement links TRBV30 to TRBJ1-1; tentatively, D is TRBD1 (6 bases). The germline V gene has CDR1 GTSNPN and CDR2 SVGIG (reference sequence). The CDR3 extends over 15 amino acids. V was cut by 0 bases and J by 2 bases, with 13 bases left in between. In DNA, the CDR3 is TGTGCCTGGAGTGTTGGGACACGGGGCAACACTGAAGCTTTCTTT. It translates to CAWSVGTRGNTEAFF.

This sequence joins TRBV7-9 and TRBJ1-6, with D tentatively TRBD1 (6 bases). Trimming left V 0 bases short and J 13 bases short, with 10 bases between. The CDR3 covers 13 residues. Germline V gene sequence: CDR1 SEHNR, CDR2 FQNEAQ (reference sequence). CDR3 sequence (DNA): TGTGCCAGCAGCTTAGCGGCAGGGGACCCCCTCCACTTT. This translates into CASSLAAGDPLHF.

The V gene is TRBV6-2 or TRBV6-3, the J gene TRBJ2-4; 11 bases map to TRBD1. The CDR3 consists of 17 residues. Germline CDR1 is MNHEY and CDR2 is SVGEGT. The V gene end was trimmed by 7 bases and the J gene end by 3 bases; junction bases not matched to a gene: 11. CDR3 amino acids: CASNPRSGTGGKNIQYF. The CDR3 region has the DNA TGTGCCAGCAACCCCCGATCCGGGACAGGGGGCAAAAACATTCAGTACTTC.

This clone was recorded once. This chain joins TRBV7-9 and TRBJ1-4, with a tentative D call TRBD1 (6 bases). Trimming took 3 bases from V and 5 from J, leaving 13 bases between them. This CDR3 spans 15 amino acids. The germline V gene has CDR1 SEHNR and CDR2 FQNEAQ (reference sequence). The DNA for the CDR3 is TGTGCCAGCAGCTTGTTAGGGACAAGCAATGAAAAACTGTTTTTT. The encoded protein is CASSLLGTSNEKLFF.

This rearrangement joins TRBV6-5 to TRBJ1-2; 7 nucleotides align to TRBD1. CDR1 is MNHEY and CDR2 is SVGAGI in the germline V gene. The CDR3 spans 15 residues. The V segment lost 4 bases and the J segment 0 bases; nucleotides outside the gene matches: 5. As DNA, the CDR3 is TGTGCCAGCAGTTTCTCAGGGGGAGCTAACTATGGCTACACCTTC. It encodes CASSFSGGANYGYTF.

The V call is TRBV4-3, the J call TRBJ2-7; TRBD1 agrees at 8 bases. V dropped 1 base and J dropped 5; count of bases not matched to a gene: 10. Germline values: CDR1 LGHNA, CDR2 YSLEER. The CDR3 is made up of 16 amino acids. CDR3 coding DNA: TGCGCCAGCAGCCAAGGACAGGGGCCCTCCAAGGACGAGCAGTACTTC. Its translation: CASSQGQGPSKDEQYF.

The rearrangement joins TRBV6-5 to TRBJ1-4, with D uncertain. Germline CDR1 MNHEY, CDR2 SVGAGI. With 0 bases removed from V and 10 bases from J, the gap between germline ends came to 6 bases. The CDR3 extends over 12 amino acids. This CDR3 is CASSYSAGKLFF. The CDR3 DNA reads as TGTGCCAGCAGTTACTCGGCGGGAAAACTGTTTTTT.